These 25 T cell receptor beta chains share one sample of origin, sequenced in a study of blood T cells in healthy people across ages. Together with a sample-barcoded 5' primer, a J-beta primer mix was included in a second PCR lasting about 7 to 11 cycles. One entry per CDR3 protein, called by TCRdb with MiXCR from the 5' RACE reads. Seen here are about 780,000 distinct CDR3 sequences, 62% observed once, and the top ten hold 28%. Material for sequencing was blood. The receptors were sampled from a man aged 25 to 40 in good health.

The gene calls are TRBV4-2 and TRBJ2-7; TRBD2 agrees at 7 bases. V was pared by 1 base and J by 3 bases, with 9 bases of the junction left unmatched. The CDR3 sequence is 16 residues long. Per germline, CDR1 LGHNA and CDR2 YNFKEQ. The CDR3 DNA reads as TGTGCCAGCAGCCAAGTTGGAACTAGCGTTGTCTACGAGCAGTACTTC. Protein product: CASSQVGTSVVYEQYF.

The chain recombines TRBV7-2 with TRBJ2-5; 8 bases agree with TRBD1. Germline V gives CDR1 SGHTA, CDR2 FQGNSA. The CDR3 is made up of 15 amino acids. The junction had 13 bases not matched to a gene; V was cut back by 8 bases and J by 5 bases. The DNA for the CDR3 is TGTGCCAGCTCCTTAGGGGCAGGGGGCATGGAGACCCAGTACTTC. Translation gives CASSLGAGGMETQYF.

The chain couples TRBV7-2 to TRBJ1-1; 9 bases agree with TRBD1. Germline trimming cut 4 bases from V and 4 bases from J; bases unmatched to any gene: 7. Germline V lookup: CDR1 SGHTA, CDR2 FQGNSA. This CDR3 has 15 residues. The CDR3 here is CASSWGTGRGTEAFF. In DNA, the CDR3 is TGTGCCAGCAGCTGGGGGACAGGGCGTGGCACTGAAGCTTTCTTT.

The rearrangement joins TRBV25-1 to TRBJ2-5; D is possibly TRBD1 or TRBD2 (5 bases each). Trimming cost V 3 bases and J 5 bases, with 22 bases left between them. Germline CDR1 reads MGHDK; CDR2 reads SYGVNS. The CDR3 covers 17 residues. CDR3 sequence (DNA): TGTGCCAGCAGTGATTGGGGCCGTAGGGGAGAGGAGGAGACCCAGTACTTC. As protein: CASSDWGRRGEEETQYF.

The V and J genes are TRBV2 and TRBJ1-5; D unclear. This CDR3 has 12 residues. Germline lookup yields CDR1 SNHLY and CDR2 FYNNEI. The ends were cut back, 3 bases at V and 6 bases at J, with 6 bases in the middle. The CDR3 region is CASSERGQPQHF. The CDR3 DNA is TGTGCCAGCAGTGAGAGAGGTCAGCCCCAGCATTTT.

The V call is TRBV14, the J call TRBJ2-1; 11 nucleotides agree with TRBD2. The CDR3 consists of 16 residues. Germline loops: CDR1 SGHDN, CDR2 FVKESK. V lost 4 bases, J lost 5 bases, and 7 bases stayed unmatched. CDR3 sequence (DNA): TGTGCCAGCAGCCCCTTACTAGCGGGGGCTGACAATGAGCAGTTCTTC. It encodes CASSPLLAGADNEQFF.

This clonotype was recorded at least ten times. The chain links TRBV7-2 to TRBJ2-1, with unresolved D. In germline, CDR1 is SGHTA, CDR2 FQGNSA. V lost 4 bases and J lost 10, with 11 bases in between. This CDR3 comprises 12 residues. Written as DNA, the CDR3 is TGTGCCAGCAGCTCAGATTCGGAGGAGCAGTTCTTC. Its translation is CASSSDSEEQFF.

This clonotype was counted once. The chain joins TRBV4-2 to TRBJ2-6; tentatively, D is TRBD1 (5 bases). The CDR3 runs 17 residues. V was trimmed by 5 bases and J by 2 bases, leaving 16 bases between them. Germline V gives CDR1 LGHNA, CDR2 YNFKEQ. CDR3 region: CASSNRAGRAGANVLTF. The CDR3 nucleotides are TGTGCCAGCAGCAACCGCGCAGGGCGAGCTGGGGCCAACGTCCTGACTTTC.

This sequence joins TRBV28 and TRBJ1-2; D gene ambiguous. The CDR3 contains 14 residues. The germline V and J ends were trimmed by 2 bases and 4 bases, with 11 bases remaining between them. Germline assignment: CDR1 MDHEN and CDR2 SYDVKM. The CDR3 is CASSLTAVGYGYTF. DNA of the CDR3: TGTGCCAGCAGTTTAACGGCGGTAGGCTATGGCTACACCTTC.

The chain recombines TRBV9 with TRBJ1-1, with a tentative D call TRBD1 (5 bases). Germline CDR1 SGDLS, CDR2 YYNGEE. V was clipped by 0 bases and J by 1 base, with 10 bases between them. There are 15 residues in the CDR3. The CDR3, as DNA: TGTGCCAGCAGCGTAGAGCCGGGACGGAACACTGAAGCTTTCTTT. It yields the protein CASSVEPGRNTEAFF.

This chain links TRBV5-1 with TRBJ2-1; 8 bases are a match to TRBD1. This CDR3 contains 16 residues. Trimming took 2 bases from V and 2 from J; bases not matched to a gene: 6. Germline V gene data show CDR1 as SGHRS and CDR2 as YFSETQ. The CDR3 region is CASSLQQGVTYNEQFF. Here the CDR3 DNA reads TGCGCCAGCAGCTTACAACAGGGGGTCACCTACAATGAGCAGTTCTTC.

This chain joins TRBV12-3 or TRBV12-4 and TRBJ2-7; D perhaps matches TRBD1 (6 bases). Trimming removed 2 bases at V and 5 bases at J, with 16 bases between. The CDR3 totals 15 residues. The chain's CDR3 is CASSLMAGATHEQYF. The CDR3 region has the DNA TGTGCCAGCAGTTTAATGGCAGGGGCGACGCACGAGCAGTACTTC.

In DNA form, the CDR3 reads TGTGCCAGCTCACCATCCAGGTCTCGGGTCGAGCAGTACTTC. It encodes CASSPSRSRVEQYF. The V call is TRBV18, the J call TRBJ2-4; D ambiguous. The end of the DNA fits TRBJ2-7 better, so the J call may be wrong. The CDR3 extends over 14 amino acids. Germline CDR1 is KGHSH and CDR2 is LQKENI.

This clonotype turned up a few times. The chain employs TRBV30 and TRBJ2-7; either TRBD1 or TRBD2 may fit D (5 bases each). The V end lost 7 bases, the J end lost 1 base, and 14 bases lay between the germline ends. CDR1 and CDR2 from the germline V gene are GTSNPN and SVGIG (reference sequence). The CDR3 length is 13 residues. Written as DNA, the CDR3 is TGTGCCTTCGGGGCAGGGTGGTCCTACGAGCAGTACTTC. Translation: CAFGAGWSYEQYF.

Only one count was recorded for this clonotype. The V and J genes are TRBV6-5 and TRBJ1-2; TRBD1 might be the D (5 bases). V dropped 0 bases and J dropped 0 bases, with 23 bases sitting between them. The CDR3 is 20 amino acids. Germline V gene sequence: CDR1 MNHEY, CDR2 SVGAGI. The CDR3 DNA is TGTGCCAGCAGTTACTCGACTGGGCAGAGGGGCCTCGGAACTAACTATGGCTACACCTTC. This gives the protein CASSYSTGQRGLGTNYGYTF.

V and J are TRBV24-1 and TRBJ2-1; TRBD2 aligns across 11 bases. CDR1 KGHDR and CDR2 SFDVKD come from the germline V gene. CDR3 length: 16 amino acids. V lost 4 bases to trimming and J lost 4 bases; unmatched junction nucleotides: 5. As DNA, the CDR3 is TGTGCCACCAGTGACTGGACTAGCGGGTCTTACAATGAGCAGTTCTTC. It yields the protein CATSDWTSGSYNEQFF.

This clonotype was seen more than once but under ten times. This chain connects TRBV6-5 to TRBJ2-6, with 9 bases matching TRBD2. V lost 7 bases, J lost 4 bases, and 8 bases stayed unmatched. The CDR3 covers 16 residues. Germline V gives CDR1 MNHEY, CDR2 SVGAGI. The CDR3 nucleotides are TGTGCCAGCACCTTTAGCGGGGGTGGAGGGGCCAACGTCCTGACTTTC. Its protein is CASTFSGGGGANVLTF.

The chain has TRBV11-2 and TRBJ1-5; no definite D call. The CDR3 consists of 18 residues. Trimming cost V 1 base and J 5 bases, with 21 bases left between them. The V gene's germline CDR1 is SGHAT and CDR2 FQNNGV. The CDR3 reads CASSLAPASYYSHQPQHF. DNA of the CDR3: TGTGCCAGCAGCTTAGCCCCTGCTTCCTACTACAGTCATCAGCCCCAGCATTTT.

J is TRBJ2-1 and V is TRBV14; D uncertain. The CDR3 loop spans 12 amino acids. Deletions cut 0 bases from V and 10 bases from J, with 7 bases between. Germline values: CDR1 SGHDN, CDR2 FVKESK. The CDR3 DNA reads as TGTGCCAGCAGCCAAGATCCGCGAGAGCAGTTCTTC. Protein product: CASSQDPREQFF. Complete variable domain (other parts from reference TRBV14 and TRBJ2-1): EAGVTQFPSHSVIEKGQTVTLRCDPISGHDNLYWYRRVMGKEIKFLLHFVKESKQDESGMPNNRFLAERTGGTYSTLKVQPAELEDSGVYFCASSQDPREQFFGPGTRLTVL.

The rearrangement joins TRBV7-3 to TRBJ2-3, with D possibly being TRBD2 (6 bases). The CDR3 has 15 residues. Trimming cost V 3 bases and J 5 bases, with 15 bases left between them. Germline CDR1 SGHTA, CDR2 FQGTGA. The CDR3 spells CASSFRARGGDTQYF. Written as DNA, the CDR3 is TGTGCCAGCAGCTTCAGGGCCCGGGGAGGAGATACGCAGTATTTT.

The chain employs TRBV12-3 or TRBV12-4 and TRBJ1-4; D gene unclear. The CDR3 sequence is 16 residues long. Between the trimmed V and J ends, which lost 6 bases and 4 bases, there was a span of 18 bases. The CDR3 sequence is CASSLARGYFNEKLFF. The DNA for the CDR3 is TGTGCCAGCAGCCTAGCCCGCGGGTACTTTAATGAAAAACTGTTTTTT.

This clonotype was counted between two and nine times. The chain recombines TRBV2 with TRBJ2-1, with TRBD2 matching over 11 bases. Germline assignment: CDR1 SNHLY and CDR2 FYNNEI. The junction had 11 bases not matched to a gene; V was cut back by 5 bases and J by 2 bases. This CDR3 region has 18 residues. The CDR3 sequence is CASSQSPTSGVTYNEQFF. In nucleotides, the CDR3 is TGTGCCAGCAGTCAATCCCCGACTAGCGGGGTGACCTACAATGAGCAGTTCTTC.

The chain combines TRBV6-6 with TRBJ1-5, with D possibly TRBD1 on 5 matching bases. Trimming took off 5 bases at V and 4 bases at J, with 12 bases between the two ends. CDR1 and CDR2 (germline): MNHNY, SVGAGI (reference sequence). This CDR3 is built from 14 residues. The DNA for the CDR3 is TGTGCCAGCAGTAGCAGGGCAATAAATCAGCCCCAGCATTTT. Translated: CASSSRAINQPQHF.

A few counts support this clonotype. The J gene is TRBJ2-6, the V gene TRBV29-1; unclear D gene. The CDR3 totals 15 residues. CDR1 is SQVTM, CDR2 ANQGSEA, per germline. The V end was cut by 6 bases, the J end by 0 bases, with 12 bases between. As DNA, the CDR3 is TGCAGCGTCGAACCCCTCGGCTCTGGGGCCAACGTCCTGACTTTC. Protein: CSVEPLGSGANVLTF.

The V gene is TRBV9, the J gene TRBJ2-3; 8 nucleotides align to TRBD1. There are 15 residues in the CDR3. The ends lost 2 bases at V and 1 base at J; junction bases unmatched: 3. Per the germline V gene, CDR1 is SGDLS and CDR2 is YYNGEE. The CDR3 reads CASSVSGQGTDTQYF. The CDR3 DNA sequence: TGTGCCAGCAGCGTCTCGGGACAGGGCACAGATACGCAGTATTTT.